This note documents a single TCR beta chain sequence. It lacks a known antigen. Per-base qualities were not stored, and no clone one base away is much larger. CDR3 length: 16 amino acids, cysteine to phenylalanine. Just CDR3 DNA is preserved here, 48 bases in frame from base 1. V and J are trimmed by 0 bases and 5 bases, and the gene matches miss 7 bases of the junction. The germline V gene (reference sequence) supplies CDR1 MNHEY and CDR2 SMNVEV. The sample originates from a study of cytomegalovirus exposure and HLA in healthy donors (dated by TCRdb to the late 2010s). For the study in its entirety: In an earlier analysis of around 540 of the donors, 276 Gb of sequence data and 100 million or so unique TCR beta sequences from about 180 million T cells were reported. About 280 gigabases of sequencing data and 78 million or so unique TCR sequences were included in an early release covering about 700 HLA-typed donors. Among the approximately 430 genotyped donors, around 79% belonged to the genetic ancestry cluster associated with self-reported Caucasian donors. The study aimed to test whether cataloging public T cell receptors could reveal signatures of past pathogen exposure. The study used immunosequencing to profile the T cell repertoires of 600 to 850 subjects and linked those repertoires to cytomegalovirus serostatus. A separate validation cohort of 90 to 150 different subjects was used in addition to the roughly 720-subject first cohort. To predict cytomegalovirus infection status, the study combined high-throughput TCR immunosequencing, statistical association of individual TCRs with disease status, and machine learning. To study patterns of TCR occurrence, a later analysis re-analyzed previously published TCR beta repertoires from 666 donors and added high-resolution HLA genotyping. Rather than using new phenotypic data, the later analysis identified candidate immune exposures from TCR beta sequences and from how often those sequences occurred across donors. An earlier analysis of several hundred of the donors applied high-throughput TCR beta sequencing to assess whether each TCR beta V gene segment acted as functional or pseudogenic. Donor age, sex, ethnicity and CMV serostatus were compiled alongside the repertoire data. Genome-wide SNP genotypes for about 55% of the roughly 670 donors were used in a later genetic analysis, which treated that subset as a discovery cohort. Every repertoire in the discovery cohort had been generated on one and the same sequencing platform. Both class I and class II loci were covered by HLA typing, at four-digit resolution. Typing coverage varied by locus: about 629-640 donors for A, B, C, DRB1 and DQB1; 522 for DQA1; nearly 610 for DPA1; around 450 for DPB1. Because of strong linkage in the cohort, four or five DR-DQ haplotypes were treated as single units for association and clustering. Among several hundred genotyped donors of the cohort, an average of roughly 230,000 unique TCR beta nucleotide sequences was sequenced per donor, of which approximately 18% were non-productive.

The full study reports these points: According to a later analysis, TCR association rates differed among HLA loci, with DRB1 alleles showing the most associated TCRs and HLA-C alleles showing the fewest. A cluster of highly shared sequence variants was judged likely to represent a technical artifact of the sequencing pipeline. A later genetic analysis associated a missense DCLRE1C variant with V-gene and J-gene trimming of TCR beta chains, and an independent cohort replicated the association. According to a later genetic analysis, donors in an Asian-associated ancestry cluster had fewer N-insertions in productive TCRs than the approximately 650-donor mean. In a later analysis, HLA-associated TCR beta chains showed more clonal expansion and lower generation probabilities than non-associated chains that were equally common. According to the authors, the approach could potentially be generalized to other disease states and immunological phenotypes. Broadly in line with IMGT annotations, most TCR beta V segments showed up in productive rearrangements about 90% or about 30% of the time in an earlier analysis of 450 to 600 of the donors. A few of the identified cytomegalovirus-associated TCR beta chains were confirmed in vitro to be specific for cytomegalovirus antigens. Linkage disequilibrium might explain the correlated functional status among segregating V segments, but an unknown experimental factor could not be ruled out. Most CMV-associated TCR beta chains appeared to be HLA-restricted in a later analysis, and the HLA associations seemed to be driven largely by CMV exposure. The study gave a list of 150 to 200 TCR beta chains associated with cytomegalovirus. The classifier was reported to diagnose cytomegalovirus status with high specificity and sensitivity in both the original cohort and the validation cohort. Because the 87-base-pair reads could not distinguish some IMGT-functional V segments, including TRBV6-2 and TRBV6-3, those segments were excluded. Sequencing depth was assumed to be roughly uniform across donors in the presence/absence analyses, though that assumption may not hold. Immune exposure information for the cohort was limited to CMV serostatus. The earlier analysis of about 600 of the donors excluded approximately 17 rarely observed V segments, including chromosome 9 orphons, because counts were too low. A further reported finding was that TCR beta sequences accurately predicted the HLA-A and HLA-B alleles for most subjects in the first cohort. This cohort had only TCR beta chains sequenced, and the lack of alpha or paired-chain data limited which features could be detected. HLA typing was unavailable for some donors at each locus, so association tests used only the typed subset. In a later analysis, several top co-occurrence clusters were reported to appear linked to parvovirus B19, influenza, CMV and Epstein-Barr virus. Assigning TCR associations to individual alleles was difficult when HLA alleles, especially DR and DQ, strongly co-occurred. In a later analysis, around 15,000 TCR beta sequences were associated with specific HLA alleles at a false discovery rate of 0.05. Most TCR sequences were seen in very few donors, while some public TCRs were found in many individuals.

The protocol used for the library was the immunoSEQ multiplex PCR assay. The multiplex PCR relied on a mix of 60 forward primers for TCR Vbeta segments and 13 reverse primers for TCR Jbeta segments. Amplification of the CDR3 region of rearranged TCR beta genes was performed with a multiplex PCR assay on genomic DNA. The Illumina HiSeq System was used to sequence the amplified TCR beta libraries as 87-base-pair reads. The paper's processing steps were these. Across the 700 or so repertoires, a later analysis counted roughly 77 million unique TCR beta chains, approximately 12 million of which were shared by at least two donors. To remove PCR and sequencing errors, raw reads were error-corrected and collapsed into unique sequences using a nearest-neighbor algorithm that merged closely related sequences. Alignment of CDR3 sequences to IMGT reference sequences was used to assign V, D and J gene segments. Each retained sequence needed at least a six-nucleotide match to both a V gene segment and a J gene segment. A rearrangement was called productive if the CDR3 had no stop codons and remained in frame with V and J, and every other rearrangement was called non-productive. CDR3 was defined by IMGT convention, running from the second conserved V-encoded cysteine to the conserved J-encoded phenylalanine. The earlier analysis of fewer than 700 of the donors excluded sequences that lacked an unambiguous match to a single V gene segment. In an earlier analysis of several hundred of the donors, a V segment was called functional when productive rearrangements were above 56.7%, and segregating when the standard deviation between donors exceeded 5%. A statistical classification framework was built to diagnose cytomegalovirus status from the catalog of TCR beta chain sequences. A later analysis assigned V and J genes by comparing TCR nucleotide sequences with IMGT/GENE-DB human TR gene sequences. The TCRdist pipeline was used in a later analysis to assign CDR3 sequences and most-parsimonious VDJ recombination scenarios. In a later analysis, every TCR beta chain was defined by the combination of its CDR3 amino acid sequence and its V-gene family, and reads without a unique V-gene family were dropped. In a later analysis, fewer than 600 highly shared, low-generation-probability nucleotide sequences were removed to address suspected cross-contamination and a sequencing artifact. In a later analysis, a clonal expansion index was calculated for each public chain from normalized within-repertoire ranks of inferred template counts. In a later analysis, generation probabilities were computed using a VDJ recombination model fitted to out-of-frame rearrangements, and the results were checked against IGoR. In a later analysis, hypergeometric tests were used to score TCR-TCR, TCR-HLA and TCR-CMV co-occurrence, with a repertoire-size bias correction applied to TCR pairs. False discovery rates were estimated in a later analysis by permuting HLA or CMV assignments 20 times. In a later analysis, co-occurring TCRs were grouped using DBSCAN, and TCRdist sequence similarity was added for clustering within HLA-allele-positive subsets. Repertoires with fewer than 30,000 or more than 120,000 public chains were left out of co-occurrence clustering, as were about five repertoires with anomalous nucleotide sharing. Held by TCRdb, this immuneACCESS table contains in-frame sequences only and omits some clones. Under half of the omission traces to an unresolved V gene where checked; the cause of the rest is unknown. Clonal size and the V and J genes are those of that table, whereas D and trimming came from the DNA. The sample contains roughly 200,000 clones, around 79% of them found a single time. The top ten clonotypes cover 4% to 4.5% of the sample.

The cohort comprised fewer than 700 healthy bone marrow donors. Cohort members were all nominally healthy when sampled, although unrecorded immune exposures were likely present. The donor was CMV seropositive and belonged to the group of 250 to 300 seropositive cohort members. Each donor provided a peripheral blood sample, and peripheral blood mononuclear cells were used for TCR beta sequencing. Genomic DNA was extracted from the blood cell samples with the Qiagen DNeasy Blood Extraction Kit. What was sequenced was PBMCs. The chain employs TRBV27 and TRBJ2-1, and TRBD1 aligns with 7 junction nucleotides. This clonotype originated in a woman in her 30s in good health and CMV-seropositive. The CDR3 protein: CASSLSPRGPDNEQFF. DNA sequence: TGTGCCAGCAGTTTATCCCCTAGGGGGCCTGACAATGAGCAGTTCTTC.